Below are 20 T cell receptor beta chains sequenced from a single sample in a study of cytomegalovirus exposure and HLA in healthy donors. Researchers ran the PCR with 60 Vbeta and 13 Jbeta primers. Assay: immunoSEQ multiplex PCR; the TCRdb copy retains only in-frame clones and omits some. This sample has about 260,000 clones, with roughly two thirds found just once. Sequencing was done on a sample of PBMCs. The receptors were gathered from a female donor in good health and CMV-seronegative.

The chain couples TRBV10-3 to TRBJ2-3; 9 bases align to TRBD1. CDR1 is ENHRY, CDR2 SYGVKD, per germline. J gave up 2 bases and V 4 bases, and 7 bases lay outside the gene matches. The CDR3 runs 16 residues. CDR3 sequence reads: CAISAGTGTPTDTQYF. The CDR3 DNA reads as TGTGCCATCAGTGCCGGGACAGGGACCCCCACAGATACGCAGTATTTT.

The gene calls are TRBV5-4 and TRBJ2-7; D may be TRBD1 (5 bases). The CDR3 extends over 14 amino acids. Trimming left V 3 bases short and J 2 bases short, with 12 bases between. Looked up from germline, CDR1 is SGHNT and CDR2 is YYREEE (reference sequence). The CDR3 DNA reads TGTGCCAGCAGCTGGGGCGGCGGAACCTACGAGCAGTACTTC. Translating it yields CASSWGGGTYEQYF.

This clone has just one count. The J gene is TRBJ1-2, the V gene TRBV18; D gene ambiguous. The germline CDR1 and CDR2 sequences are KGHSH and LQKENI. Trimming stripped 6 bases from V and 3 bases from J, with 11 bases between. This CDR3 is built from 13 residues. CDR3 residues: CASSQDLDYGYTF. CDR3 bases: TGTGCCAGCTCCCAGGACTTGGACTATGGCTACACCTTC.

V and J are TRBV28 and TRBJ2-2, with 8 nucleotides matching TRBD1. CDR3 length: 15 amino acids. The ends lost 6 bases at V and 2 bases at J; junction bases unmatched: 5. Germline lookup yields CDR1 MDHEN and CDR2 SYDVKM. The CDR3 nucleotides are TGTGCCAGCAGGTACAGGGGGGCAAACACCGGGGAGCTGTTTTTT. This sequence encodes CASRYRGANTGELFF.

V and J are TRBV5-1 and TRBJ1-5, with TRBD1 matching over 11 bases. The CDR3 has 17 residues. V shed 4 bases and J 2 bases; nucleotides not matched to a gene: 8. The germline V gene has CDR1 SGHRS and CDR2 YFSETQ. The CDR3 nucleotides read TGCGCCAGCAGCCATAGGGACAGGGGGTATGGCAATCAGCCCCAGCATTTT. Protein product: CASSHRDRGYGNQPQHF.

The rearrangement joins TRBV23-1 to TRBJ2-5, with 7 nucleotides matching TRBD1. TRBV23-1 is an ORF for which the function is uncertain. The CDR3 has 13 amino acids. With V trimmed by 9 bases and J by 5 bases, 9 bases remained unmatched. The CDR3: CARGTGAQETQYF. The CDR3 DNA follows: TGCGCCAGGGGAACAGGGGCCCAGGAGACCCAGTACTTC.

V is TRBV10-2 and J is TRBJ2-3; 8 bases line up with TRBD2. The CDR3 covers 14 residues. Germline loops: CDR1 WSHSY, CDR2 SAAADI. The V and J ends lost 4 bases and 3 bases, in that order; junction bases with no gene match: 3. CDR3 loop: CASSAGLGTDTQYF. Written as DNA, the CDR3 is TGCGCCAGCAGTGCGGGACTAGGGACAGATACGCAGTATTTT.

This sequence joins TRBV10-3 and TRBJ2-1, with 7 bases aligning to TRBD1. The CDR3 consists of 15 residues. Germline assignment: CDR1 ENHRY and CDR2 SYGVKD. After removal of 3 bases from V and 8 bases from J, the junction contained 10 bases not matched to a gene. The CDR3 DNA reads TGTGCCATCAGTGAAACACAGGGGTCGGTCGATGAGCAGTTCTTC. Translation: CAISETQGSVDEQFF.

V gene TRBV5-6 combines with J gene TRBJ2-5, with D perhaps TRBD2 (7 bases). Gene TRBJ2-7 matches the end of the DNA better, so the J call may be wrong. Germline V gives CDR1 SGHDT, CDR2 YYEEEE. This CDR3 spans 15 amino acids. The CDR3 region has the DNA TGTGCCAGCAGCTCCATGGGGGGGACAACCTACGAGCAGTACTTC. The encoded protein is CASSSMGGTTYEQYF.

CDR3: CASSVDRDPLSLHF. As DNA, the CDR3 is TGTGCCAGCAGCGTCGACAGGGATCCCCTTAGCCTCCACTTT. The chain has TRBV9 and TRBJ1-6, with 7 bases matching TRBD1. Looked up from germline, CDR1 is SGDLS and CDR2 is YYNGEE. This CDR3 comprises 14 residues. V dropped 2 bases and J dropped 15; count of bases not matched to a gene: 11. Complete variable domain (other parts from reference TRBV9 and TRBJ1-6): DSGVTQTPKHLITATGQRVTLRCSPRSGDLSVYWYQQSLDQGLQFLIQYYNGEERAKGNILERFSAQQFPDLHSELNLSSLELGDSALYFCASSVDRDPLSLHFGNGTRLTVT.

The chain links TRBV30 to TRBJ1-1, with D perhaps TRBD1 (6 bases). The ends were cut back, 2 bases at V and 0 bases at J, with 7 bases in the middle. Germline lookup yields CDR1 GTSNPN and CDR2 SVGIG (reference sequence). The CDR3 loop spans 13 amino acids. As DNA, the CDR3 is TGTGCCTGGAGTTCAGGGGTGAACACTGAAGCTTTCTTT. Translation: CAWSSGVNTEAFF.

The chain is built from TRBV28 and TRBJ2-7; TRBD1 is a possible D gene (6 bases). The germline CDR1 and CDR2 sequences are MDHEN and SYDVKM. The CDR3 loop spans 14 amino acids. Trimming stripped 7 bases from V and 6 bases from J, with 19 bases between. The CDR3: CASTQIRQDGEQYF. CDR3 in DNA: TGTGCCAGCACCCAAATTCGACAGGACGGCGAGCAGTACTTC.

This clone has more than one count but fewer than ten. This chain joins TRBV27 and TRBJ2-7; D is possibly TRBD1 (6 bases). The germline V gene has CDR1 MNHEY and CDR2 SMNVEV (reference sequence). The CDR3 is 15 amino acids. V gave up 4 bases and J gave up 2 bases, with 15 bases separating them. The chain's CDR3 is CASSSSSSGAYEQYF. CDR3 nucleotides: TGTGCCAGCAGTTCGTCTAGCTCAGGGGCCTACGAGCAGTACTTC.

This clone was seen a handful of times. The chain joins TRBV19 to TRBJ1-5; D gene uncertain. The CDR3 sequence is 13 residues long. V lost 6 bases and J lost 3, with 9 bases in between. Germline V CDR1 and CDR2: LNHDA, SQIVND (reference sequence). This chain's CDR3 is CASSQQNNQPQHF. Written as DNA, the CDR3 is TGTGCCAGTAGCCAACAGAACAATCAGCCCCAGCATTTT. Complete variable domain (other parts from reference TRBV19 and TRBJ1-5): DGGITQSPKYLFRKEGQNVTLSCEQNLNHDAMYWYRQDPGQGLRLIYYSQIVNDFQKGDIAEGYSVSREKKESFPLTVTSAQKNPTAFYLCASSQQNNQPQHFGDGTRLSIL.

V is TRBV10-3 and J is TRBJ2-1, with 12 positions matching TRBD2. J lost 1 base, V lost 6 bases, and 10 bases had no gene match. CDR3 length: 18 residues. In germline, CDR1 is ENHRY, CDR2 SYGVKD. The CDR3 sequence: CAIRVGLAGGRSYNEQFF. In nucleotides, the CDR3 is TGTGCCATCAGGGTTGGGCTAGCGGGAGGGAGGTCCTACAATGAGCAGTTCTTC.

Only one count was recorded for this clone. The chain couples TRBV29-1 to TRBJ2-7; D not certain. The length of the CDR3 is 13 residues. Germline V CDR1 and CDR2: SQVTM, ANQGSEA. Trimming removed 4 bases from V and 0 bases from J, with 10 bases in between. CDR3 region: CSVGHPNSYEQYF. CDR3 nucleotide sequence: TGCAGCGTTGGACATCCCAACTCCTACGAGCAGTACTTC.

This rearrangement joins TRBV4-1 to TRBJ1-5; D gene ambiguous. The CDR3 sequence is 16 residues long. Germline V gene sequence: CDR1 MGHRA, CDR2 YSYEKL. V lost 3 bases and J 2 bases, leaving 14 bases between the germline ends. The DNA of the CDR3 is TGCGCCAGCAGCCAGGGCGTCCCATTTGGCAATCAGCCCCAGCATTTT. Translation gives CASSQGVPFGNQPQHF.

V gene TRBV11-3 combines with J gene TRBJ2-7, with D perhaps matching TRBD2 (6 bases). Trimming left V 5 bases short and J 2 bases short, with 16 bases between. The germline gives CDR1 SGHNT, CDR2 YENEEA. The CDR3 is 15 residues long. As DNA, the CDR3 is TGTGCCAGCAGCCCCCGGGTAGCGGATACCTACGAGCAGTACTTC. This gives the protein CASSPRVADTYEQYF.

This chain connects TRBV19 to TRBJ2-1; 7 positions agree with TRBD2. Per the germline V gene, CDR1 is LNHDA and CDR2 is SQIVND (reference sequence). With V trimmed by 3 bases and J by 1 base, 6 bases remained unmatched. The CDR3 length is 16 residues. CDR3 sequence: CASSMNAGVSYNEQFF. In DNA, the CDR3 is TGTGCCAGTAGTATGAATGCGGGAGTGTCCTACAATGAGCAGTTCTTC.

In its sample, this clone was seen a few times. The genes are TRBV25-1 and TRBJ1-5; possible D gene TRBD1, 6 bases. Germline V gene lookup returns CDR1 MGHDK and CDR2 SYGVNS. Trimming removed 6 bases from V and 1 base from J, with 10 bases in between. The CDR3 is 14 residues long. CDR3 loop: CASSGTQSNQPQHF. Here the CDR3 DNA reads TGTGCCAGCAGCGGGACACAAAGCAATCAGCCCCAGCATTTT. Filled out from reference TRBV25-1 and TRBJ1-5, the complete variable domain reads EADIYQTPRYLVIGTGKKITLECSQTMGHDKMYWYQQDPGMELHLIHYSYGVNSTEKGDLSSESTVSRIRTEHFPLTLESARPSHTSQYLCASSGTQSNQPQHFGDGTRLSIL.